The 26 T cell receptor beta chains reported below all come from one sample, sequenced in a study of radiation and T cells in renal cell carcinoma. Method: immunoSEQ multiplex PCR; TCRdb's copy keeps in-frame clones and lacks some. The data show some 70,000 clones, around 80% seen once. The time point: blood 2 weeks post-SBRT. Treatment: 15 Gy SBRT to primary tumor, nephrectomy 4 weeks later. This material consisted of blood, taken from a patient whose treatment included radiotherapy and nephrectomy. Receptor source: a man aged 60 to 75 with renal cell carcinoma.

The rearrangement joins TRBV4-3 to TRBJ1-1; no clear D. The CDR3 covers 16 residues. Per the germline V gene, CDR1 is LGHNA and CDR2 is YSLEER. Trimming left V 0 bases short and J 2 bases short, with 13 bases between. The CDR3, as DNA: TGCGCCAGCAGCCAAGATGCCCCAAACCCAAACACTGAAGCTTTCTTT. This gives the protein CASSQDAPNPNTEAFF.

This clone occurred once. This chain connects TRBV5-4 to TRBJ2-2, with TRBD2 matching over 15 bases. With 3 bases clipped from V and 5 bases from J, the junction kept 8 bases outside the gene matches. The germline V gene has CDR1 SGHNT and CDR2 YYREEE (reference sequence). There are 18 residues in the CDR3. The CDR3 sequence: CASSSPGTSGRRTGELFF. The CDR3 coding sequence is TGTGCCAGCAGCTCACCTGGGACTAGCGGGAGGAGAACCGGGGAGCTGTTTTTT.

The genes are TRBV6-5 and TRBJ2-7; 7 nucleotides match TRBD1. Trimming cost V 2 bases and J 5 bases; bases outside gene matches: 6. This CDR3 spans 14 amino acids. The germline V gene encodes CDR1 MNHEY and CDR2 SVGAGI. CDR3 DNA: TGTGCCAGCAGTTACAGGGGACAGTGGCACGAGCAGTACTTC. Translating it yields CASSYRGQWHEQYF.

This chain joins TRBV28 and TRBJ2-2; 11 bases line up with TRBD1. This CDR3 spans 15 amino acids. The V gene's germline CDR1 is MDHEN and CDR2 SYDVKM. The trim removed 10 bases at V and 4 bases at J, leaving 8 bases unmatched. The CDR3 loop is CAIEGQGGTTGELFF. DNA of the CDR3: TGTGCCATCGAGGGACAGGGGGGAACCACCGGGGAGCTGTTTTTT.

The chain joins TRBV7-9 to TRBJ2-7, with D unresolved. The germline V and J ends were trimmed by 4 bases and 7 bases, with 20 bases remaining between them. The CDR3 totals 15 residues. Looked up from germline, CDR1 is SEHNR and CDR2 is FQNEAQ (reference sequence). The CDR3 region is CASSYYPEQMKEQYF. The CDR3 DNA sequence: TGTGCCAGCAGCTACTACCCCGAGCAGATGAAGGAGCAGTACTTC.

The rearrangement uses TRBV28 and TRBJ1-5, with a tentative D call TRBD1 (5 bases). There are 15 residues in the CDR3. Germline V gene sequence: CDR1 MDHEN, CDR2 SYDVKM. Trimming removed 3 bases from V and 1 base from J, with 10 bases in between. This chain's CDR3 is CASSFSDRSNQPQHF. CDR3 DNA: TGTGCCAGCAGTTTTTCCGACAGAAGCAATCAGCCCCAGCATTTT. Complete variable domain (other parts from reference TRBV28 and TRBJ1-5): DVKVTQSSRYLVKRTGEKVFLECVQDMDHENMFWYRQDPGLGLRLIYFSYDVKMKEKGDIPEGYSVSREKKERFSLILESASTNQTSMYLCASSFSDRSNQPQHFGDGTRLSIL.

V gene TRBV5-1 combines with J gene TRBJ2-6; no clear D. The V and J ends lost 4 bases and 3 bases respectively, with 8 bases between them. Germline lookup yields CDR1 SGHRS and CDR2 YFSETQ. The CDR3 covers 14 residues. As DNA, the CDR3 is TGCGCCAGCAGCCTGACAAATGGGGCCAACGTCCTGACTTTC. Translating gives CASSLTNGANVLTF.

The DNA for the CDR3 is TGCAGCGTGATGGAGGGAGGAGGCTACGAGCAGTACTTC. Translated, it gives CSVMEGGGYEQYF. The genes are TRBV29-1 and TRBJ2-7, with D maybe TRBD2 (6 bases). The V gene lost 6 bases and the J gene lost 3 bases, with 15 bases spanning the gap. Germline V gives CDR1 SQVTM, CDR2 ANQGSEA. The CDR3 loop spans 13 amino acids.

The gene calls are TRBV27 and TRBJ2-6, with D perhaps TRBD2 (6 bases). The CDR3 has 19 amino acids. V was cut by 0 bases and J by 3 bases, with 18 bases left in between. Per germline, CDR1 MNHEY and CDR2 SMNVEV (reference sequence). CDR3 residues: CASSLSDYPVKNGANVLTF. The CDR3 DNA reads TGTGCCAGCAGTTTATCGGACTACCCCGTGAAAAATGGGGCCAACGTCCTGACTTTC.

V and J are TRBV2 and TRBJ2-7, with TRBD2 as a possible D gene (6 bases). The CDR3 sequence is 12 residues long. Trimming removed 6 bases at V and 3 bases at J, with 9 bases between. CDR1 SNHLY and CDR2 FYNNEI come from the germline V gene. The DNA for the CDR3 is TGTGCCAGCAGGGAGGGGATCTACGAGCAGTACTTC. This gives the protein CASREGIYEQYF.

This rearrangement joins TRBV28 to TRBJ1-1, with D possibly matching TRBD1 (5 bases). This CDR3 is 16 amino acids long. Trimming removed 8 bases from V and 1 base from J, with 20 bases in between. Per germline, CDR1 MDHEN and CDR2 SYDVKM. The chain's CDR3 is CASSSLNRTTNTEAFF. In DNA form, the CDR3 reads TGTGCCAGCTCCAGCCTTAACAGGACCACGAACACTGAAGCTTTCTTT.

The rearrangement joins TRBV27 to TRBJ2-1; D might be TRBD1 (5 bases). Looked up from germline, CDR1 is MNHEY and CDR2 is SMNVEV (reference sequence). This CDR3 region has 15 residues. V lost 2 bases and J 0 bases, leaving 8 bases between the germline ends. The CDR3 DNA follows: TGTGCCAGCAGTTTAGGACACACCTCCTACAATGAGCAGTTCTTC. It is translated as CASSLGHTSYNEQFF.

The chain combines TRBV28 with TRBJ1-3; D not resolved. This CDR3 spans 14 amino acids. Germline V gene lookup returns CDR1 MDHEN and CDR2 SYDVKM. The V end lost 8 bases, the J end lost 0 bases, and 11 bases lay between the germline ends. The CDR3 coding sequence is TGTGCCAGCTATGCCCCCCTCTCTGGAAACACCATATATTTT. Protein sequence: CASYAPLSGNTIYF.

This clone has a handful of counts. DNA for the CDR3: TGTGCCAGCAGCCAGAGGGATAGTTCTAGTGAGCAGTTCTTC. Residues: CASSQRDSSSEQFF. The chain couples TRBV14 to TRBJ2-1; TRBD2 is a possible D gene (5 bases). CDR1 and CDR2 (germline): SGHDN, FVKESK. This CDR3 is built from 14 residues. V lost 3 bases, J lost 9 bases, and 15 bases lay in between. Supplemented by reference TRBV14 and TRBJ2-1, the full variable domain reads EAGVTQFPSHSVIEKGQTVTLRCDPISGHDNLYWYRRVMGKEIKFLLHFVKESKQDESGMPNNRFLAERTGGTYSTLKVQPAELEDSGVYFCASSQRDSSSEQFFGPGTRLTVL.

The chain carries TRBV7-9 and TRBJ2-2; weak D call: TRBD1 (5 bases). The CDR3 contains 14 residues. Trimming took 3 bases from V and 7 from J, leaving 12 bases between them. Germline lookup yields CDR1 SEHNR and CDR2 FQNEAQ (reference sequence). CDR3 loop: CASSLMAQGGELFF. The CDR3 DNA is TGTGCCAGCAGCTTGATGGCTCAGGGCGGGGAGCTGTTTTTT. Together with reference TRBV7-9 and TRBJ2-2, the CDR3 gives the full variable domain: DTGVSQNPRHKITKRGQNVTFRCDPISEHNRLYWYRQTLGQGPEFLTYFQNEAQLEKSRLLSDRFSAERPKGSFSTLEIQRTEQGDSAMYLCASSLMAQGGELFFGEGSRLTVL.

This clone was seen more than once but under ten times. The rearrangement joins TRBV11-2 to TRBJ2-7; TRBD2 agrees at 7 bases. Trimming took 5 bases from V and 3 from J; bases not matched to a gene: 10. The CDR3 consists of 15 residues. The germline V gene encodes CDR1 SGHAT and CDR2 FQNNGV. CDR3 protein: CASSPQGGGSYEQYF. CDR3 in DNA: TGTGCCAGCAGCCCCCAGGGCGGCGGGAGCTACGAGCAGTACTTC.

This rearrangement joins TRBV18 to TRBJ2-1; TRBD1 is a possible D gene (7 bases). CDR1 is KGHSH and CDR2 is LQKENI in the germline V gene. The CDR3 has 15 residues. Trimming took off 1 base at V and 7 bases at J, with 14 bases between the two ends. The CDR3 bases are TGTGCCAGCTCACCACGACAGGGAGGTTCGAATGAGCAGTTCTTC. Encoded protein: CASSPRQGGSNEQFF.

The chain combines TRBV19 with TRBJ1-5; D gene unclear. Germline assignment: CDR1 LNHDA and CDR2 SQIVND (reference sequence). V shed 5 bases and J shed 3 bases, with 11 bases lying between them. The CDR3 has 14 amino acids. CDR3 in amino acids: CASSPRLDNQPQHF. The CDR3, as DNA: TGTGCCAGTAGTCCAAGGTTGGACAATCAGCCCCAGCATTTT.

J is TRBJ2-7 and V is TRBV5-6, with D possibly being TRBD1 (5 bases). The CDR3 runs 13 residues. Trimming removed 4 bases from V and 2 bases from J, with 10 bases in between. Germline assignment: CDR1 SGHDT and CDR2 YYEEEE. This CDR3 reads CASSPRTPYEQYF. CDR3 coding DNA: TGTGCCAGCAGCCCCCGGACACCCTACGAGCAGTACTTC.

The J gene is TRBJ2-1, the V gene TRBV7-6, with D hard to call. The CDR3 spans 15 residues. Germline CDR1 is SGHVS and CDR2 is FNYEAQ. Trimming removed 1 base from V and 6 bases from J, with 13 bases in between. CDR3 in amino acids: CASSLVSGYSNEQFF. CDR3 in DNA: TGTGCCAGCAGCTTAGTATCGGGCTACAGCAATGAGCAGTTCTTC.

This chain links TRBV5-4 with TRBJ2-7; D gene unclear. The CDR3 sequence is 16 residues long. The V and J ends lost 1 base and 2 bases respectively, with 16 bases between them. The V gene's germline CDR1 is SGHNT and CDR2 YYREEE (reference sequence). CDR3 amino acids: CASSLRLGAGAYEQYF. The CDR3 DNA reads as TGTGCCAGCAGCTTGCGTTTGGGTGCAGGAGCCTACGAGCAGTACTTC.

The rearrangement joins TRBV7-4 to TRBJ2-7; perhaps TRBD1 as D (5 bases). Germline lookup yields CDR1 SGHVT and CDR2 SQSDAQ. The CDR3 consists of 16 residues. V was shortened by 4 bases and J by 0 bases, with 16 bases between the two germline ends. The CDR3 bases are TGTGCCAGCAGCTCTGCTGAACAGGAGACCTCCTACGAGCAGTACTTC. Translated: CASSSAEQETSYEQYF.

Notes on this clone: At one end, the junction sequence differs from germline, possibly due to a read error. The chain joins TRBV28 to TRBJ2-1; 14 bases are a match to TRBD2. CDR3 length equals 16 residues. Per germline, CDR1 MDHEN and CDR2 SYDVKM. CDR3: CASRLGLAGGRDEQFF. As DNA, the CDR3 is TGTGCCAGCCGTTTAGGACTAGCGGGAGGTAGGGATGAGCAGTTCTTC.

This clone has more than one count but fewer than ten. The chain has TRBV2 and TRBJ2-3, with D tentatively TRBD2 (6 bases). The CDR3 covers 15 residues. V lost 8 bases to trimming and J lost 5 bases, with 20 bases between them. Germline lookup yields CDR1 SNHLY and CDR2 FYNNEI. CDR3 bases: TGTGCCAGCGGATCTACCGGGTTGGGGGGAGATACGCAGTATTTT. Its translation: CASGSTGLGGDTQYF.

The rearrangement uses TRBV7-9 and TRBJ2-5, with D hard to call. There are 17 residues in the CDR3. Germline lookup yields CDR1 SEHNR and CDR2 FQNEAQ (reference sequence). Trimming shortened V by 4 bases and J by 0 bases, and 18 bases separated the two germline ends. CDR3 protein: CASSSNQAPTYQETQYF. In DNA form, the CDR3 reads TGTGCCAGCAGCTCGAATCAAGCCCCAACCTACCAAGAGACCCAGTACTTC.

This clone was detected only a few times. The CDR3 protein is CASSVSGSPGLAGNEQFF. In DNA form, the CDR3 reads TGCGCCAGCAGCGTATCAGGGTCCCCTGGACTAGCGGGAAATGAGCAGTTCTTC. The rearrangement joins TRBV5-1 to TRBJ2-1; 12 bases are a match to TRBD2. V shed 4 bases, J shed 7 bases, and the junction held 15 bases outside the gene matches. The CDR3 runs to 18 residues. Germline V gene lookup returns CDR1 SGHRS and CDR2 YFSETQ.